The T cell receptor beta chain under discussion was sequenced for a study of blood T cell repertoires in COVID-19. Overall study: PBMCs, B-cell-depleted T cells, or T cells provided the cDNA or gDNA that made up the material.

Original processing notes: Estimation of nucleated cell counts was performed using reference gene primer amplification. Profiling relied on immunoSEQ multiplex PCR, and the TCRdb table lists in-frame clones only, not all of them. V, J and clone size are taken as reported in that table, and D and trimming were inferred from the DNA itself. This table has some 110,000 clones, 90% appearing once. The V segment lost 4 bases and the J segment 6 bases; nucleotides outside the gene matches: 7. The CDR3 is made up of 14 amino acids. In germline, CDR1 is WSHSY, CDR2 SAAADI. The sequenced material came from peripheral blood. The chain links TRBV10-2 to TRBJ2-7, with TRBD1 matching over 9 bases. This receptor was taken from a human donor with active COVID-19. The donor label of this sample is uncertain. The CDR3 sequence: CASSAWTGEGEQYF. CDR3 bases: TGCGCCAGCAGTGCTTGGACAGGGGAAGGCGAGCAGTACTTC.